This is a list of T cell receptor beta chains from one sample in a study of response to subunit inactivated influenza vaccine. MiXCR, applied by TCRdb to the RT-PCR reads, yields one record per CDR3 protein. The sample holds over 150,000 distinct CDR3 sequences, 9.5% to 12% seen once. The sample in question was CD8+ T cells sorted from PBMCs, obtained about 24 months after vaccination. The receptors were gathered from a man aged 45 to 70 who received an inactivated influenza vaccine. CDR3s include the opening cysteine and the closing phenylalanine or tryptophan. D genes are given only for firm matches. Not every row has a clone size; where given, it reads once, few, many or a size class.

D,J,size,V,DNA,CDR3
TRBD1,TRBJ2-1,few,TRBV24-1,TGTGCCACCGGCGCCCCCGGGACAGGGCTTTCCTACAATGAGCAGTTCTTC,CATGAPGTGLSYNEQFF
TRBD2,TRBJ2-3,few,TRBV12-3/TRBV12-4,TGTGCCAGCAGTTTTAGCGGGACAGATACGCAGTATTTT,CASSFSGTDTQYF
TRBD2,TRBJ2-3,few,TRBV24-1,TGTGCCACCAGTGACATAGCGGGGGCAAACACAGATACGCAGTATTTT,CATSDIAGANTDTQYF
.,TRBJ2-1,many,TRBV7-2,TGTGCCAGCAGCTTAATATGGGGCAATGAGCAGTTCTTC,CASSLIWGNEQFF
.,TRBJ1-1,.,TRBV5-6,TGTGCCAGCAGCTTGAGACAGAACACTGAAGCTTTCTTT,CASSLRQNTEAFF
TRBD2,TRBJ2-1,few,TRBV29-1,TGCAGCGTTGAATTGTACGGGACTAGCGAATCGGTTAGGTTCTTC,CSVELYGTSESVRFF
.,TRBJ1-1,few,TRBV28,TGTGCCAGCAGTTTATTGGTCAGCCCTACTGAAGCTTTCTTT,CASSLLVSPTEAFF
.,TRBJ2-1,few,TRBV10-3,TGTGCCATCAGTGTAGGGGGGAATGAGCAGTTCTTC,CAISVGGNEQFF
.,TRBJ2-7,.,TRBV20-1,TGCAGTGCTAGACCCCAAGGAAGTAACGAGCAGTACTTC,CSARPQGSNEQYF
.,TRBJ1-2,many,TRBV7-9,TGTGCCAGCAGCTCGTCGGGAGGGAAAAATGGCTACACCTTC,CASSSSGGKNGYTF
TRBD1,TRBJ2-7,.,TRBV7-2,TGTGCCAGCAGCTTAGACTTTGGACAGGGCCTCGTGGAGCAGTACTTC,CASSLDFGQGLVEQYF
.,TRBJ1-1,many,TRBV5-1,TGCGCCAGCAGCTTGGTGGGGTCTGGACGGGGCCCTCGATCCACTGAAGCTTTCTTT,CASSLVGSGRGPRSTEAFF
TRBD1,TRBJ2-7,.,TRBV4-3,TGCGCCAGCAGCCAAGATAGGACAGGGTTTTTTAGCGAGCAGTACTTC,CASSQDRTGFFSEQYF
.,TRBJ1-2,.,TRBV12-3/TRBV12-4,TGTGCCAGCAGCGAGGGACGCACCTATGGCTACACCTTC,CASSEGRTYGYTF
.,TRBJ2-3,few,TRBV28,TGTGCCAGCAGCCTCCGGGCCGCGGGACAGACACCCACAGATACGCAGTATTTT,CASSLRAAGQTPTDTQYF
TRBD1,TRBJ1-2,few,TRBV15,TGTGCCACCAGCAAGACAGGGGAGGACTATGGCTACACCTTC,CATSKTGEDYGYTF
TRBD1,TRBJ2-7,.,TRBV6-1,TGTGCCAGCAGTCCTTTTTCCGGGACAGGCTCCTACGAGCAGTACTTC,CASSPFSGTGSYEQYF
.,TRBJ1-2,few,TRBV4-1,TGCGCCAGCAGCCAACAACAGGGTGCTGTCTATGGCTACACCTTC,CASSQQQGAVYGYTF
.,TRBJ2-1,many,TRBV29-1,TGCAGCGTTTTAGCCGGGATTGAGCAGTTCTTC,CSVLAGIEQFF
.,TRBJ2-7,few,TRBV6-2/TRBV6-3,TGTGCCAGCAGTAGAACGGACGGTTTCTCCTACGAGCAGTACTTC,CASSRTDGFSYEQYF
TRBD2,TRBJ2-2,.,TRBV20-1,TGCAGTGCTAGGGTCTTGGGACTAGGAACCGGGGAGCTGTTTTTT,CSARVLGLGTGELFF
TRBD2,TRBJ2-7,few,TRBV4-2,TGTGCCAGCAGCCAAGGACTAGCGGAGATTTACGAGCAGTACTTC,CASSQGLAEIYEQYF
.,TRBJ2-7,.,TRBV12-3/TRBV12-4,TGTGCCAGCGGAAGAGCAGGGCCCACCTACGAGCAGTACTTC,CASGRAGPTYEQYF
.,TRBJ2-1,many,TRBV27,TGTGCCAGCAGTTCAGACTTGTACAATGAGCAGTTCTTC,CASSSDLYNEQFF
.,TRBJ2-7,.,TRBV20-1,TGCAGTGCTAGAAGGTTGGACTTGACCTACGAGCAGTACTTC,CSARRLDLTYEQYF
.,TRBJ1-4,few,TRBV2,TGTGCCAGCAGTGCCGGGCCCAACCTTACGGAAAAACTGTTTTTT,CASSAGPNLTEKLFF
TRBD1,TRBJ2-1,many,TRBV12-3/TRBV12-4,TGTGCCAGCAGTCCCCGGGACAGGGGGCTGAATGAGCAGTTCTTC,CASSPRDRGLNEQFF
TRBD1,TRBJ1-5,few,TRBV19,TGTGCCAGTAGTATCGGGGACAGGGGTAGTAGGCCCCAGCATTTT,CASSIGDRGSRPQHF
.,TRBJ2-3,many,TRBV13,TGTGCCAGCAGCTTAGGGGGGTTTGCAGATACGCAGTATTTT,CASSLGGFADTQYF
.,TRBJ2-1,.,TRBV6-2/TRBV6-3,TGTGCCAGCACCCACGGTAGTAATGAGCAGTTCTTC,CASTHGSNEQFF
.,TRBJ2-1,.,TRBV20-1,TGCAGTGCTCCTGGCAGGGTGTCCTACAATGAGCAGTTCTTC,CSAPGRVSYNEQFF
.,TRBJ2-7,.,TRBV27,TGTGCCAGCAGTTTGACCGGGGGGCTCTACGAGCAGTACTTC,CASSLTGGLYEQYF
.,TRBJ2-2,.,TRBV21-1,TGTGCCAGCAGCTCCCGGGCGCGTGGGACGAAGATGGCCGGGGAGCTGTTTTTT,CASSSRARGTKMAGELFF
TRBD1,TRBJ2-1,.,TRBV7-8,TGTGCCAGCAGCTTAGTCTTCACAGGGGATGGCTCTGAGCAGTTCTTC,CASSLVFTGDGSEQFF